What follows are 25 T cell receptor beta chains derived from one specimen sequenced in a study of T cell changes during pregnancy in multiple sclerosis. TCRdb keeps only in-frame clones here, not all; method: immunoSEQ multiplex PCR. The repertoire holds about 77,000 clones, with about nine tenths as singletons. Source: peripheral blood, taken before pregnancy. The receptors derive from a female donor with multiple sclerosis, enrolled in a pregnancy study.

CDR3 region: CASMEGNNYEQYF. CDR3 sequence (DNA): TGTGCCAGCATGGAGGGGAATAACTACGAGCAGTACTTC. The chain recombines TRBV6-1 with TRBJ2-7; tentatively, D is TRBD2 (6 bases). The V end was cut by 7 bases, the J end by 3 bases, with 13 bases between. The V gene's germline CDR1 is MNHNS and CDR2 SASEGT. CDR3 size: 13 residues.

CDR3 nucleotides: TGTGCCAGCAGCTTAGTAGGGGTGAGCTCCTACAATGAGCAGTTCTTC. Translating it yields CASSLVGVSSYNEQFF. The chain links TRBV11-2 to TRBJ2-1, with a tentative D call TRBD1 (5 bases). The ends were cut back, 1 base at V and 0 bases at J, with 10 bases in the middle. Looked up from germline, CDR1 is SGHAT and CDR2 is FQNNGV. CDR3 size: 16 residues.

The DNA for the CDR3 is TGTGCCAGCAGCTTATCAGTTGAAGCTTTCTTT. Its translation is CASSLSVEAFF. The chain recombines TRBV7-9 with TRBJ1-1; D is ambiguous. Germline-derived CDR1 and CDR2 are SEHNR and FQNEAQ (reference sequence). This CDR3 has 11 residues. Trimming left V 2 bases short and J 7 bases short, with 5 bases between.

The chain joins TRBV5-6 to TRBJ2-7, with D maybe TRBD1 (5 bases). The CDR3 consists of 14 residues. Germline V gives CDR1 SGHDT, CDR2 YYEEEE. V lost 2 bases to trimming and J lost 7 bases, with 16 bases between them. The CDR3 region is CASSFERQFGEQYF. DNA of the CDR3: TGTGCCAGCAGCTTTGAGCGACAGTTCGGGGAGCAGTACTTC.

The chain uses TRBV5-4 and TRBJ2-4; D possibly corresponds to TRBD2 (5 bases). CDR1 SGHNT and CDR2 YYREEE come from the germline V gene (reference sequence). V lost 4 bases, J lost 2 bases, and 16 bases lay in between. The CDR3 runs 16 residues. CDR3 sequence reads: CASSHTPGNPKNIQYF. CDR3 bases: TGTGCCAGCAGCCACACTCCCGGGAATCCCAAAAACATTCAGTACTTC.

V is TRBV19 and J is TRBJ1-3; no clear D gene. CDR1 is LNHDA, CDR2 SQIVND, per germline (reference sequence). The CDR3 is 14 amino acids. V was pared by 3 bases and J by 8 bases, with 14 bases between. The CDR3 spells CASSIEGPGDTIYF. The DNA for the CDR3 is TGTGCCAGTAGTATTGAAGGGCCCGGGGACACCATATATTTT.

The V call is TRBV11-2, the J call TRBJ2-5; 13 bases map to TRBD2. The germline CDR1 and CDR2 sequences are SGHAT and FQNNGV. The trim removed 5 bases at V and 2 bases at J, leaving 5 bases unmatched. This CDR3 is built from 16 residues. CDR3 sequence (DNA): TGTGCCAGCAGCCAGTGGACTAGCGGGAGACAAGAGACCCAGTACTTC. It is translated as CASSQWTSGRQETQYF.

This clone has a single count. The chain couples TRBV15 to TRBJ2-3; 9 bases are a match to TRBD2. CDR1 and CDR2 (germline): LNHNV, YYDKDF (reference sequence). This CDR3 spans 16 amino acids. The junction had 2 bases not matched to a gene; V was cut back by 1 base and J by 0 bases. This chain's CDR3 is CATSRGLAGSTDTQYF. The CDR3 DNA sequence: TGTGCCACCAGCAGAGGGCTAGCGGGAAGCACAGATACGCAGTATTTT.

This chain uses TRBV7-9 with TRBJ1-6; possibly TRBD1 for D (5 bases). The CDR3 loop spans 14 amino acids. V was clipped by 4 bases and J by 11 bases, with 15 bases between them. Per the germline V gene, CDR1 is SEHNR and CDR2 is FQNEAQ (reference sequence). This CDR3 reads CASSSSRQGTPLHF. The CDR3 DNA sequence: TGTGCCAGCAGCTCCTCCCGTCAGGGAACACCCCTCCACTTT.

This clone was picked up one time. The chain joins TRBV5-1 to TRBJ1-2; 10 bases agree with TRBD1. The germline gives CDR1 SGHRS, CDR2 YFSETQ. This CDR3 region has 16 residues. The ends lost 0 bases at V and 3 bases at J; junction bases unmatched: 5. CDR3 coding DNA: TGCGCCAGCAGCTTGGGACAGGGGGCGCGGGACTATGGCTACACCTTC. Residues: CASSLGQGARDYGYTF.

The V and J genes are TRBV5-1 and TRBJ1-5, with a possible D match to TRBD1 (5 bases). Trimming removed 4 bases from V and 9 bases from J, with 11 bases in between. This CDR3 region has 12 residues. CDR1 is SGHRS, CDR2 YFSETQ, per germline. The CDR3: CASSPDSLPQHF. CDR3 DNA sequence: TGCGCCAGCAGCCCCGACAGTCTGCCCCAGCATTTT.

The V call is TRBV28, the J call TRBJ1-4; tentative D call: TRBD1 (5 bases). The CDR3 totals 14 residues. V lost 2 bases to trimming and J lost 6 bases, with 10 bases between them. The germline gives CDR1 MDHEN, CDR2 SYDVKM. CDR3 in DNA: TGTGCCAGCAGTTTACGACAGCTTCATGAAAAACTGTTTTTT. As protein: CASSLRQLHEKLFF.

V and J are TRBV30 and TRBJ2-1, with TRBD1 matching 9 bases. The J segment lost 7 bases and the V segment lost 8 bases, leaving 9 bases of the junction unmatched. CDR1 and CDR2 (germline): GTSNPN, SVGIG (reference sequence). CDR3 length: 13 amino acids. CDR3 sequence reads: CARAYDRGNEQFF. CDR3 nucleotides: TGTGCCCGCGCGTACGACAGGGGGAATGAGCAGTTCTTC.

The table lists this clone with a count of one. The V gene is TRBV5-4, the J gene TRBJ1-2; 7 bases fit TRBD1. The germline V gene encodes CDR1 SGHNT and CDR2 YYREEE (reference sequence). The trim removed 4 bases at V and 0 bases at J, leaving 9 bases unmatched. CDR3 length equals 16 residues. The CDR3 loop is CASSPLRDSPNYGYTF. The CDR3 DNA sequence: TGTGCCAGCAGCCCTCTAAGGGACAGTCCTAACTATGGCTACACCTTC.

This chain links TRBV5-1 with TRBJ2-3; D call uncertain. The CDR3 extends over 14 amino acids. Germline CDR1 SGHRS, CDR2 YFSETQ. Trimming pared 1 base from V and 3 bases from J, leaving 9 bases between. Written as DNA, the CDR3 is TGCGCCAGCAGCTTGTTCATGGAGACAGATACGCAGTATTTT. Translated, it gives CASSLFMETDTQYF.

The chain has TRBV7-8 and TRBJ1-4, with 7 bases matching TRBD1. CDR3 size: 12 residues. Trimming at V came to 4 bases and at J to 7 bases, leaving 0 bases not matched to a gene. Looked up from germline, CDR1 is SGHVS and CDR2 is FQNEAQ. This CDR3 reads CASSWDSEKLFF. CDR3 bases: TGTGCCAGCAGCTGGGACAGTGAAAAACTGTTTTTT.

This chain joins TRBV2 and TRBJ1-5; D not certain. CDR1 is SNHLY and CDR2 is FYNNEI in the germline V gene. The CDR3 contains 15 residues. V gave up 7 bases and J gave up 0 bases, with 13 bases separating them. The CDR3, as DNA: TGTGCCAGCACCGGCGCGGATTTTAGCAATCAGCCCCAGCATTTT. It translates to CASTGADFSNQPQHF.

Of note for this clone: This may be a read error: a much more frequent sequence differs by one nucleotide. This chain links TRBV14 with TRBJ2-5; the D gene is possibly TRBD2 (6 bases). CDR3 length equals 15 residues. The germline V gene encodes CDR1 SGHDN and CDR2 FVKESK. Deletions cut 4 bases from V and 9 bases from J, with 21 bases between. CDR3 sequence reads: CASSRTSTAWEAQYF. In DNA, the CDR3 is TGTGCCAGCAGCCGAACCTCGACAGCCTGGGAGGCCCAGTACTTC.

This sequence joins TRBV4-1 and TRBJ2-5; maybe TRBD1 (6 bases). The DNA end is more similar to TRBJ2-7, so the J call may be wrong. CDR1 is MGHRA, CDR2 YSYEKL, per germline. The CDR3 is 18 amino acids. CDR3 protein: CASSQVTGNSIFSYEQYF. The CDR3 DNA is TGCGCCAGCAGCCAAGTGACAGGTAACAGTATCTTTTCCTACGAGCAGTACTTC.

This clone was counted once. CDR3 region: CASSRANIGAGYGYTF. CDR3 nucleotides: TGCGCCAGCAGCCGAGCCAATATAGGGGCCGGGTATGGCTACACCTTC. V and J are TRBV4-3 and TRBJ1-2; possibly TRBD1 for D (5 bases). V dropped 4 bases and J dropped 5 bases, with 20 bases sitting between them. The CDR3 is made up of 16 amino acids. CDR1 is LGHNA and CDR2 is YSLEER in the germline V gene.

The chain couples TRBV5-1 to TRBJ2-2; TRBD1 aligns across 7 bases. The junction had 0 bases not matched to a gene; V was cut back by 1 base and J by 3 bases. The length of the CDR3 is 14 residues. Germline CDR1 reads SGHRS; CDR2 reads YFSETQ. CDR3 amino acids: CASSLTGDTGELFF. The CDR3 coding sequence is TGCGCCAGCAGCTTGACAGGGGACACCGGGGAGCTGTTTTTT.

Only one count was recorded for this clone. This chain connects TRBV25-1 to TRBJ2-1; D unresolved. CDR3 length equals 16 residues. V shed 0 bases and J shed 2 bases, with 11 bases lying between them. Germline assignment: CDR1 MGHDK and CDR2 SYGVNS. This chain's CDR3 is CASSEYKSTTYNEQFF. The DNA for the CDR3 is TGTGCCAGCAGTGAATATAAGTCTACCACCTACAATGAGCAGTTCTTC.

The V gene is TRBV5-5, the J gene TRBJ2-5; a possible D gene is TRBD1 (5 bases). The germline V gene encodes CDR1 SGHKS and CDR2 YYEKEE (reference sequence). This CDR3 region has 13 residues. The germline V and J ends were trimmed by 1 base and 3 bases, with 7 bases remaining between them. CDR3 DNA sequence: TGTGCCAGCAGCTTGTTCAGGGAAGAGACCCAGTACTTC. Translating it yields CASSLFREETQYF.

V and J are TRBV6-1 and TRBJ2-7, with TRBD2 matching over 11 bases. J was trimmed by 2 bases and V by 7 bases; bases with no gene match: 7. The length of the CDR3 is 15 residues. Germline V gives CDR1 MNHNS, CDR2 SASEGT. The CDR3 region is CASNYGTSGTYEQYF. The CDR3 DNA sequence: TGTGCCAGCAACTACGGGACTAGCGGTACCTACGAGCAGTACTTC.

V is TRBV7-2 and J is TRBJ2-7; TRBD2 is a possible D gene (6 bases). The V gene's germline CDR1 is SGHTA and CDR2 FQGNSA. V lost 4 bases and J lost 4, with 11 bases in between. This CDR3 contains 13 residues. The CDR3 protein is CASSWASEYEQYF. The CDR3 nucleotides are TGTGCCAGCAGCTGGGCTAGCGAGTACGAGCAGTACTTC. Full variable domain (rest looked up from reference TRBV7-2 and TRBJ2-7): GAGVSQSPSNKVTEKGKDVELRCDPISGHTALYWYRQSLGQGLEFLIYFQGNSAPDKSGLPSDRFSAERTGGSVSTLTIQRTQQEDSAVYLCASSWASEYEQYFGPGTRLTVT.